Included here is one T cell receptor (beta chain) sequence, with context. This clone was seen just once. Its antigen is not yet known. No base quality information exists; no much larger clone differs at one position. Samples from volunteer blood donors who had recovered from COVID-19 were contributed by a second Seattle source. Collaborating institutions collected whole blood in K2EDTA tubes following their own protocols. For TCRbeta analysis, collaborators shipped samples in one of three forms: frozen whole blood, isolated PBMCs, or DNA extracted from either of those sample types. V is clipped by 1 base and J by 5 bases, and the sequence between their germline boundaries is 16 bases long. The CDR3 numbers 16 residues from cysteine through phenylalanine. The entry retains the CDR3 DNA only, 48 bases that are in frame from base 1. From the germline V gene (reference sequence), CDR1 is LNHDA and CDR2 is SQIVND.

The sample belongs to a study of blood T cell repertoires in COVID-19 (dated by TCRdb to the early 2020s). For context, the study as a whole: Samples covering the acute and convalescent phases of COVID-19 were provided by collaborators in the United States, Italy and Spain. The material from the prospective study consisted of cDNA or gDNA derived from T cells, B-cell-depleted T cells, or PBMCs. Subjects who had been exposed to COVID-19, were actively infected with it, or had recovered from it provided the deeply sampled blood TCRbeta repertoires that made up the dataset. The repertoires were released in a freely available public database meant as a resource for research on the immune response to SARS-CoV-2. The samples were drawn from two sources: the first 160 participants of the ongoing ImmuneRACE study, and fewer than 1,500 subjects contributed by 6 global collaborators. Sample metadata almost always included a de-identified subject ID, COVID-19 status, age in years and sex. Where available, HLA class I and class II types were obtained from metadata supplied by the sample provider rather than from assay-based typing. What the research found in general, with its limitations: Clinical and demographic metadata were provided uncurated, with the amount varying by source and participant.

TCRbeta CDR3 regions were amplified from genomic DNA using the immunoSEQ Assay, a bias-controlled multiplex PCR. On the study's bioinformatics: The number of nucleated cells in each sample was estimated from the amplification of reference gene primers within the assay. To quantify the absolute abundance of each unique TCRbeta CDR3 rearrangement, sequence reads were collapsed and filtered. For each sample, productive Simpson clonality was calculated by taking the square root of Simpson's diversity index across productive rearrangements. What TCRdb holds here is the immuneACCESS table cut down to in-frame rearrangements. Part of the clones is not present; checked against another copy, under half of the missing clones reflect an unresolved V gene, and the others are unexplained. V and J calls plus clone size are reproduced from that table; the DNA served to infer D and trimming. Recorded for this sample are about 260,000 clones; 70% to 90% of them occurred a single time. Less than 6% of the sample rests with the top ten.

Sequencing was carried out using peripheral blood. This clonotype originated in a man in his fifties or sixties who had recovered from COVID-19. The rearrangement joined TRBV19 to TRBJ2-3; tentative D gene TRBD2, with 6 bases matching. The DNA is as follows: TGTGCCAGTAGTATAGCTACCGGGAGCTTGGTAGATACGCAGTATTTT. Its coded protein is CASSIATGSLVDTQYF.